The 28 T cell receptor beta chains listed next were all sequenced from one sample in a study of sequential checkpoint blockade in melanoma. The repertoire was sequenced with immunoSEQ multiplex PCR; TCRdb's copy has only in-frame clones and lacks some. The sample shows approximately 6,000 clones, more than 45% of them seen only once. Treatment: randomized to nivolumab then ipilimumab (arm A) or the reverse (arm B). This material consisted of CD8+ T cells sorted from blood (inferred from file names), taken from a patient given nivolumab and ipilimumab in sequence. The receptors come from a human donor with melanoma.

The chain is built from TRBV5-5 and TRBJ1-1, with 8 positions matching TRBD1. The CDR3 has 15 amino acids. V shed 2 bases and J 5 bases; nucleotides not matched to a gene: 8. Germline CDR1 and CDR2: SGHKS and YYEKEE (reference sequence). The CDR3 DNA is TGTGCCAGCAGCTTCCACGGACAGGGAGGAACTGAAGCTTTCTTT. As protein: CASSFHGQGGTEAFF.

V usage is TRBV27 and J usage is TRBJ1-1; the D gene is possibly TRBD1 (6 bases). The CDR3 has 14 amino acids. The germline gives CDR1 MNHEY, CDR2 SMNVEV (reference sequence). V shed 0 bases and J shed 2 bases, with 7 bases lying between them. CDR3 residues: CASSLSTGNTEAFF. In DNA, the CDR3 is TGTGCCAGCAGTTTATCGACAGGAAACACTGAAGCTTTCTTT.

The chain links TRBV7-8 to TRBJ2-7; no firm D call. Germline CDR1 and CDR2: SGHVS and FQNEAQ. The CDR3 consists of 12 residues. Trimming left V 1 base short and J 5 bases short, with 6 bases between. As DNA, the CDR3 is TGTGCCAGCAGCTTAGGAGGTCACGAGCAGTACTTC. Translating gives CASSLGGHEQYF.

The sample holds a few counts of this clone. V and J are TRBV7-4 and TRBJ1-4; D is undetermined. This CDR3 has 15 residues. Germline CDR1 and CDR2: SGHVT and SQSDAQ. Trimming took 3 bases from V and 0 from J, leaving 8 bases between them. CDR3 region: CASSLISSTNEKLFF. In DNA form, the CDR3 reads TGTGCCAGCAGCTTGATTAGTTCAACTAATGAAAAACTGTTTTTT.

The J gene is TRBJ1-5, the V gene TRBV7-9; 7 nucleotides agree with TRBD1. The V gene's germline CDR1 is SEHNR and CDR2 FQNEAQ (reference sequence). The CDR3 contains 16 residues. V shed 6 bases, J shed 4 bases, and the junction held 12 bases outside the gene matches. CDR3 nucleotides: TGTGCCAGCAGTTCCACTCGGGACAGCACTAATCAGCCCCAGCATTTT. Amino acids: CASSSTRDSTNQPQHF.

This clone was seen a few times. The rearrangement uses TRBV15 and TRBJ2-7; TRBD2 matches at 8 bases. CDR1 is LNHNV and CDR2 is YYDKDF in the germline V gene (reference sequence). V was pared by 0 bases and J by 4 bases, with 8 bases of the junction left unmatched. This CDR3 is 16 amino acids long. The CDR3 DNA reads as TGTGCCACCAGCAGAGATTTCGGGACTAGTAGATACGAGCAGTACTTC. The encoded protein is CATSRDFGTSRYEQYF.

The chain uses TRBV9 and TRBJ1-2, with unresolved D. This CDR3 has 14 amino acids. Germline CDR1 reads SGDLS; CDR2 reads YYNGEE. Trimming took off 0 bases at V and 5 bases at J, with 11 bases between the two ends. The CDR3 region is CASSVATRRYGYTF. The DNA of the CDR3 is TGTGCCAGCAGCGTAGCTACCCGGAGGTATGGCTACACCTTC.

Regarding this clone: Relative to the germline gene, one junction end is altered; a read error may explain this. The chain links TRBV7-2 to TRBJ2-7, with 8 bases matching TRBD2. This CDR3 has 15 residues. CDR1 is SGHTA, CDR2 FQGNSA, per germline. The CDR3 DNA reads TGTGCCAGCAGCTTAGGGGTCCGGGGGCTAGCGGGCCGGGACTTC. It codes for CASSLGVRGLAGRDF.

This chain connects TRBV28 to TRBJ2-3; 10 nucleotides agree with TRBD1. The germline CDR1 and CDR2 sequences are MDHEN and SYDVKM. The trim removed 6 bases at V and 6 bases at J, leaving 3 bases unmatched. The CDR3 spans 13 residues. The CDR3 DNA reads TGTGCCAGCAGCGGGACAGGGGAGGATACGCAGTATTTT. Protein sequence: CASSGTGEDTQYF. Drawing the rest from reference TRBV28 and TRBJ2-3, the complete variable domain is DVKVTQSSRYLVKRTGEKVFLECVQDMDHENMFWYRQDPGLGLRLIYFSYDVKMKEKGDIPEGYSVSREKKERFSLILESASTNQTSMYLCASSGTGEDTQYFGPGTRLTVL.

This clone was recorded a few times. The rearrangement uses TRBV29-1 and TRBJ1-4, with 9 bases lining up with TRBD1. The CDR3 length is 14 residues. Germline CDR1 is SQVTM and CDR2 is ANQGSEA. V shed 7 bases and J 5 bases; nucleotides not matched to a gene: 8. CDR3 region: CSGNSGTGNEKLFF. The CDR3 DNA follows: TGCAGCGGTAATTCCGGGACAGGGAATGAAAAACTGTTTTTT.

This rearrangement joins TRBV4-2 to TRBJ2-7; 7 bases are a match to TRBD1. The CDR3 has 14 amino acids. The V gene end was trimmed by 5 bases and the J gene end by 0 bases; junction bases not matched to a gene: 4. CDR1 and CDR2 from the germline V gene are LGHNA and YNFKEQ. CDR3 protein: CASSDGTVSYEQYF. The CDR3 DNA sequence: TGTGCCAGCAGCGACGGGACAGTCTCCTACGAGCAGTACTTC.

The rearrangement links TRBV5-1 to TRBJ2-1; D not certain. The germline gives CDR1 SGHRS, CDR2 YFSETQ. The CDR3 contains 12 residues. Trimming shortened V by 0 bases and J by 7 bases, and 5 bases separated the two germline ends. The CDR3: CASSLVRNEQFF. CDR3 coding DNA: TGCGCCAGCAGCTTGGTTAGAAATGAGCAGTTCTTC.

This clone is deemed medium-sized. The chain uses TRBV7-3 and TRBJ2-3, with 9 nucleotides matching TRBD2. There are 17 residues in the CDR3. Germline V CDR1 and CDR2: SGHTA, FQGTGA. The V gene end was trimmed by 5 bases and the J gene end by 2 bases; junction bases not matched to a gene: 11. The CDR3 DNA sequence: TGTGCCAGCAGCCCGAGGGGGTGGACTAGCGACACAGATACGCAGTATTTT. Encoded protein: CASSPRGWTSDTDTQYF.

The V gene is TRBV19, the J gene TRBJ2-7; D possibly corresponds to TRBD1 (6 bases). The CDR3 runs to 14 residues. Germline V gene data show CDR1 as LNHDA and CDR2 as SQIVND (reference sequence). Trimming pared 1 base from V and 0 bases from J, leaving 7 bases between. CDR3 sequence: CASSIGGLSYEQYF. CDR3 coding DNA: TGTGCCAGTAGTATAGGGGGGCTCTCCTACGAGCAGTACTTC.

The J gene is TRBJ2-7, the V gene TRBV9, with a tentative D call TRBD2 (6 bases). The V end was cut by 4 bases, the J end by 0 bases, with 14 bases between. This CDR3 has 15 residues. In germline, CDR1 is SGDLS, CDR2 YYNGEE. The DNA for the CDR3 is TGTGCCAGCAGCCCCCGAGGGCGGGACTCCTACGAGCAGTACTTC. Translated, it gives CASSPRGRDSYEQYF. The variable domain in full, with the rest retrieved from reference TRBV9 and TRBJ2-7, is DSGVTQTPKHLITATGQRVTLRCSPRSGDLSVYWYQQSLDQGLQFLIQYYNGEERAKGNILERFSAQQFPDLHSELNLSSLELGDSALYFCASSPRGRDSYEQYFGPGTRLTVT.

This clone was counted a few times. This sequence joins TRBV4-3 and TRBJ2-3; no firm D call. Germline V gene data show CDR1 as LGHNA and CDR2 as YSLEER. The V end lost 0 bases, the J end lost 2 bases, and 9 bases lay between the germline ends. There are 15 residues in the CDR3. CDR3: CASSQERRDTDTQYF. The DNA of the CDR3 is TGCGCCAGCAGCCAAGAGAGGAGAGACACAGATACGCAGTATTTT.

This clone showed up just once. The chain uses TRBV28 and TRBJ2-1, with 8 positions matching TRBD2. This CDR3 spans 15 amino acids. The germline CDR1 and CDR2 sequences are MDHEN and SYDVKM. The V segment lost 4 bases and the J segment 7 bases; nucleotides outside the gene matches: 9. DNA of the CDR3: TGTGCCAGCAGTTCCCTCGGGAGGGCGGGGAATGAGCAGTTCTTC. Its translation: CASSSLGRAGNEQFF.

In this sample, this clone turned up once. V is TRBV7-2 and J is TRBJ2-7; D not certain. V was cut by 1 base and J by 6 bases, with 10 bases left in between. CDR3 length: 13 residues. The germline CDR1 and CDR2 sequences are SGHTA and FQGNSA. The CDR3 is CASSLGSWLEQYF. Written as DNA, the CDR3 is TGTGCCAGCAGCTTAGGCAGTTGGCTCGAGCAGTACTTC.

V is TRBV4-2 and J is TRBJ2-1; 10 nucleotides align to TRBD2. Germline lookup yields CDR1 LGHNA and CDR2 YNFKEQ. The V and J ends lost 4 bases and 0 bases, in that order; junction bases with no gene match: 21. CDR3 size: 22 residues. CDR3 sequence: CASSPFPDAGTSAGSSYNEQFF. For the CDR3, the DNA is TGTGCCAGCAGCCCATTCCCGGACGCCGGGACTAGCGCAGGGAGCTCCTACAATGAGCAGTTCTTC.

The chain carries TRBV19 and TRBJ2-4, with a tentative D call TRBD2 (5 bases). The CDR3 loop spans 17 amino acids. The germline V gene has CDR1 LNHDA and CDR2 SQIVND (reference sequence). The germline V and J ends were trimmed by 0 bases and 3 bases, with 15 bases remaining between them. CDR3 nucleotide sequence: TGTGCCAGTAGTATAGATCTATGGGGAGCGGACAAAAACATTCAGTACTTC. It specifies CASSIDLWGADKNIQYF.

In its sample, this clone was seen a few times. The gene calls are TRBV7-9 and TRBJ2-7; 9 nucleotides agree with TRBD1. Germline loops: CDR1 SEHNR, CDR2 FQNEAQ (reference sequence). This CDR3 comprises 16 residues. V was pared by 4 bases and J by 0 bases, with 7 bases of the junction left unmatched. CDR3 in amino acids: CASSSNRDRVSYEQYF. CDR3 sequence (DNA): TGTGCCAGCAGCTCTAACCGGGACAGGGTCTCCTACGAGCAGTACTTC.

The rearrangement uses TRBV5-1 and TRBJ2-3; 7 positions match TRBD1. J gave up 0 bases and V 4 bases, and 11 bases lay outside the gene matches. Germline CDR1 SGHRS, CDR2 YFSETQ. The CDR3 totals 17 residues. DNA of the CDR3: TGCGCCAGCAGCCCAGGGGGTATGTCCCCTAGCACAGATACGCAGTATTTT. Its translation is CASSPGGMSPSTDTQYF.

The rearrangement links TRBV9 to TRBJ2-3; 8 bases are shared with TRBD2. The CDR3 covers 12 residues. Germline-derived CDR1 and CDR2 are SGDLS and YYNGEE. The V gene end was trimmed by 3 bases and the J gene end by 11 bases; junction bases not matched to a gene: 5. The CDR3 DNA is TGTGCCAGCAGCGGGGACCTAGCGGGGCAGTATTTT. This sequence encodes CASSGDLAGQYF.

Within the sample, this clone is large. The chain links TRBV19 to TRBJ2-1, with 9 nucleotides matching TRBD1. With V trimmed by 10 bases and J by 5 bases, 12 bases remained unmatched. CDR3 size: 15 residues. Germline CDR1 is LNHDA and CDR2 is SQIVND (reference sequence). CDR3 region: CATRYRDRVDNEQFF. The CDR3 bases are TGTGCCACCAGATACCGGGACAGGGTGGACAATGAGCAGTTCTTC.

V and J are TRBV7-9 and TRBJ2-2, with a tentative D call TRBD2 (5 bases). The length of the CDR3 is 14 residues. Germline lookup yields CDR1 SEHNR and CDR2 FQNEAQ (reference sequence). The V gene lost 8 bases and the J gene lost 4 bases, with 14 bases spanning the gap. The CDR3 protein is CASRGRLVTGELFF. CDR3 nucleotide sequence: TGTGCCAGCCGTGGGAGATTGGTCACCGGGGAGCTGTTTTTT. The complete variable domain, with remaining parts taken from reference TRBV7-9 and TRBJ2-2, reads DTGVSQNPRHKITKRGQNVTFRCDPISEHNRLYWYRQTLGQGPEFLTYFQNEAQLEKSRLLSDRFSAERPKGSFSTLEIQRTEQGDSAMYLCASRGRLVTGELFFGEGSRLTVL.

The rearrangement links TRBV28 to TRBJ2-1; 12 positions match TRBD2. This CDR3 contains 16 residues. Germline V gene lookup returns CDR1 MDHEN and CDR2 SYDVKM. The junction had 2 bases not matched to a gene; V was cut back by 5 bases and J by 0 bases. The DNA of the CDR3 is TGTGCCAGCAGTGCGACTAGCGGGAGCTCCTACAATGAGCAGTTCTTC. It codes for CASSATSGSSYNEQFF.

This clone was observed a few times. The chain uses TRBV25-1 and TRBJ2-7; D is undetermined. This CDR3 spans 12 amino acids. V was trimmed by 6 bases and J by 0 bases, leaving 6 bases between them. The germline V gene has CDR1 MGHDK and CDR2 SYGVNS. The CDR3 region is CASSPNSYEQYF. The CDR3 nucleotides are TGTGCCAGCAGCCCTAACTCCTACGAGCAGTACTTC.

The chain uses TRBV9 and TRBJ1-3; 10 bases agree with TRBD1. The CDR3 covers 17 residues. The germline CDR1 and CDR2 sequences are SGDLS and YYNGEE. The trim removed 4 bases at V and 0 bases at J, leaving 7 bases unmatched. The CDR3 loop reads CASSPWDRGRSGNTIYF. CDR3 nucleotides: TGTGCCAGCAGCCCTTGGGACAGGGGCCGCTCTGGAAACACCATATATTTT. The whole variable domain, filled in from reference TRBV9 and TRBJ1-3, reads DSGVTQTPKHLITATGQRVTLRCSPRSGDLSVYWYQQSLDQGLQFLIQYYNGEERAKGNILERFSAQQFPDLHSELNLSSLELGDSALYFCASSPWDRGRSGNTIYFGEGSWLTVV.